Each of the 11 T cell receptor beta chains below was sequenced from the same sample in a study of OX40 agonist ivuxolimab in advanced cancers. Assay: immunoSEQ multiplex PCR; the TCRdb copy retains only in-frame clones and omits some. In the table there are 45,000 to 55,000 clones, under 95% of which are singletons. The source was CD4+ or CD8+ T cells sorted from blood, collected in a trial of the OX40 agonist ivuxolimab. These receptor sequences come from an adult with an advanced solid tumor such as melanoma, head and neck, liver or kidney cancer.

The V call is TRBV29-1, the J call TRBJ1-1, with D possibly TRBD1 on 5 matching bases. This CDR3 has 14 amino acids. From germline, CDR1 is SQVTM and CDR2 ANQGSEA. V was pared by 7 bases and J by 0 bases, with 15 bases between. The CDR3: CSAGALRLNTEAFF. As DNA, the CDR3 is TGCAGCGCTGGGGCGCTGAGGTTGAACACTGAAGCTTTCTTT. Full variable domain (remainder filled in from reference TRBV29-1 and TRBJ1-1): SAVISQKPSRDICQRGTSLTIQCQVDSQVTMMFWYRQQPGQSLTLIATANQGSEATYESGFVIDKFPISRPNLTFSTLTVSNMSPEDSSIYLCSAGALRLNTEAFFGQGTRLTVV.

The rearrangement uses TRBV11-2 and TRBJ2-7; 11 nucleotides match TRBD2. Germline CDR1 reads SGHAT; CDR2 reads FQNNGV. This CDR3 is built from 13 residues. The junction had 0 bases not matched to a gene; V was cut back by 5 bases and J by 3 bases. The CDR3 sequence is CASSTSGSYEQYF. DNA for the CDR3: TGTGCCAGCAGCACTAGCGGGAGCTACGAGCAGTACTTC.

The chain employs TRBV5-4 and TRBJ2-3; D is undetermined. CDR1 is SGHNT, CDR2 YYREEE, per germline (reference sequence). Deletions cut 2 bases from V and 6 bases from J, with 7 bases between. The CDR3 loop spans 12 amino acids. CDR3 protein: CASSFYADTQYF. In DNA, the CDR3 is TGTGCCAGCAGCTTTTATGCGGATACGCAGTATTTT.

The chain uses TRBV29-1 and TRBJ1-4; D gene ambiguous. V lost 6 bases and J 0 bases, leaving 17 bases between the germline ends. This CDR3 spans 16 amino acids. Germline lookup yields CDR1 SQVTM and CDR2 ANQGSEA. The CDR3 loop is CSVLVADSATNEKLFF. Written as DNA, the CDR3 is TGCAGCGTCCTAGTGGCAGATTCAGCAACTAATGAAAAACTGTTTTTT. Full variable domain (outside the CDR3, taken from reference TRBV29-1 and TRBJ1-4): SAVISQKPSRDICQRGTSLTIQCQVDSQVTMMFWYRQQPGQSLTLIATANQGSEATYESGFVIDKFPISRPNLTFSTLTVSNMSPEDSSIYLCSVLVADSATNEKLFFGSGTQLSVL.

This clone was seen only a few times. The chain links TRBV7-9 to TRBJ1-1, with TRBD1 identical over 7 bases. Germline V lookup: CDR1 SEHNR, CDR2 FQNEAQ (reference sequence). This CDR3 spans 12 amino acids. Germline trimming cut 7 bases from V and 5 bases from J; bases unmatched to any gene: 4. The CDR3 region is CASNAGGTEAFF. CDR3 coding DNA: TGTGCCAGCAACGCAGGGGGAACTGAAGCTTTCTTT. Drawing the rest from reference TRBV7-9 and TRBJ1-1, the complete variable domain is DTGVSQNPRHKITKRGQNVTFRCDPISEHNRLYWYRQTLGQGPEFLTYFQNEAQLEKSRLLSDRFSAERPKGSFSTLEIQRTEQGDSAMYLCASNAGGTEAFFGQGTRLTVV.

This clone has more than one count but fewer than ten. V gene TRBV2 combines with J gene TRBJ2-3, with 9 bases aligning to TRBD2. CDR1 SNHLY and CDR2 FYNNEI come from the germline V gene. After removal of 6 bases from V and 2 bases from J, the junction contained 18 bases not matched to a gene. The CDR3 consists of 19 residues. CDR3 sequence: CASSPSFAGGPLLTDTQYF. Here the CDR3 DNA reads TGTGCCAGCAGCCCCAGTTTCGCGGGAGGGCCCCTCCTCACAGATACGCAGTATTTT.

The chain combines TRBV5-1 with TRBJ1-2; D gene unclear. Germline assignment: CDR1 SGHRS and CDR2 YFSETQ. V lost 0 bases to trimming and J lost 4 bases, with 7 bases between them. The CDR3 loop spans 13 amino acids. In nucleotides, the CDR3 is TGCGCCAGCAGCTTGGGTAGATTCTATGGCTACACCTTC. Translation: CASSLGRFYGYTF.

CDR3 protein: CASSLGVLRTYDSYEQYF. The CDR3 DNA is TGTGCCAGCAGCTTAGGGGTTTTAAGGACATACGACTCCTACGAGCAGTACTTC. The J gene is TRBJ2-7, the V gene TRBV11-3; D is perhaps TRBD1 (5 bases). The germline gives CDR1 SGHNT, CDR2 YENEEA. The CDR3 contains 18 residues. V lost 1 base to trimming and J lost 0 bases, with 19 bases between them.

The rearrangement joins TRBV7-9 to TRBJ2-7; possible D gene TRBD2, 6 bases. The germline V and J ends were trimmed by 6 bases and 1 base, with 16 bases remaining between them. The CDR3 is 15 amino acids. Per the germline V gene, CDR1 is SEHNR and CDR2 is FQNEAQ (reference sequence). The CDR3 loop is CASSSGVGTSYEQYF. As DNA, the CDR3 is TGTGCCAGCAGTTCGGGGGTGGGCACATCCTACGAGCAGTACTTC.

The chain combines TRBV11-3 with TRBJ2-7; 8 positions agree with TRBD2. The germline V gene encodes CDR1 SGHNT and CDR2 YENEEA. Trimming at V came to 5 bases and at J to 0 bases, leaving 6 bases not matched to a gene. The CDR3 contains 15 residues. Here the CDR3 reads CASSETSGSSYEQYF. In DNA form, the CDR3 reads TGTGCCAGCAGCGAGACCAGCGGGAGCTCCTACGAGCAGTACTTC.

J is TRBJ2-2 and V is TRBV25-1; tentative D call: TRBD2 (5 bases). The CDR3 loop spans 13 amino acids. Germline V gene sequence: CDR1 MGHDK, CDR2 SYGVNS. The V and J ends lost 7 bases and 5 bases respectively, with 11 bases between them. For the CDR3, the DNA is TGTGCCAGCATGGCGGGTACTACCGGGGAGCTGTTTTTT. It is translated as CASMAGTTGELFF.